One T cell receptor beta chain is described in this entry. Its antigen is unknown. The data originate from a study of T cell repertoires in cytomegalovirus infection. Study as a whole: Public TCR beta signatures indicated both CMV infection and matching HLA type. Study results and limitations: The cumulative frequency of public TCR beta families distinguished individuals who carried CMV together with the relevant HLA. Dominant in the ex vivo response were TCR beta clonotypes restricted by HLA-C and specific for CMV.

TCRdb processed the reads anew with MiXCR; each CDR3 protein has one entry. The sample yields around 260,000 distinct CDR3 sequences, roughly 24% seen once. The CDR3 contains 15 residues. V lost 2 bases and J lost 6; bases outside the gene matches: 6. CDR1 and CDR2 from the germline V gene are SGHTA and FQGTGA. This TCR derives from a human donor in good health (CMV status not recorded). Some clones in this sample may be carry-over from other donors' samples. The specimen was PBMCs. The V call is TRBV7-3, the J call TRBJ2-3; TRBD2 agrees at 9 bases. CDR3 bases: TGTGCCAGCAGCTTAGCGGGGGGGACTGGTGATACGCAGTATTTT. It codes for CASSLAGGTGDTQYF.